This T cell receptor (beta chain) was sequenced in a study of T cell responses to AZD1222 COVID-19 vaccine. Clones were read by immunoSEQ multiplex PCR, and TCRdb kept only the in-frame ones, dropping some. There are tens of thousands of clones in the sample; around nine tenths occur only once, and about 5.7% lies in the top ten. This CDR3 has 15 residues. Germline CDR1 is SGHNT and CDR2 is YENEEA. Trimming at V came to 3 bases and at J to 7 bases, leaving 7 bases not matched to a gene. Overall study results and limits: All repertoire sampling was performed exclusively after the peak T cell response. Among the donors, most were white British and more were female, and clonal diversity was possibly underestimated. Receipt of two AZD1222 doses was followed by a rise in Spike-specific TCR breadth and depth. AZD1222 recipients seropositive at baseline numbered only 5 to 7.

Comments on this clone: Its antigen is still unknown.

The TCR comes from an adult who received the MenACWY meningococcal vaccine as a control. The starting material was peripheral blood, obtained 28 days after the second dose of the MenACWY control vaccine. The rearrangement links TRBV11-3 to TRBJ2-1; 9 positions agree with TRBD1. The CDR3 DNA reads as TGTGCCAGCAGCTTGGGACAGGGCTGGGGGAATGAGCAGTTCTTC. Amino acid sequence: CASSLGQGWGNEQFF.